What follows describes a single TCR beta chain. This entry is derived from a study of blood T cells in healthy people across ages. A second roughly 7 to 11 cycle PCR used barcoded and J-beta primers. TCRdb reanalysed the 5' RACE reads using MiXCR and keeps one entry per CDR3 protein. The table lists over a million distinct CDR3 sequences, approximately 43% of them singletons. The CDR3 extends over 13 amino acids. The V gene's germline CDR1 is MNHEY and CDR2 SMNVEV (reference sequence). V lost 6 bases, J lost 8 bases, and 15 bases lay in between. The chain recombines TRBV27 with TRBJ2-3, with TRBD1 as a possible D gene (6 bases). The receptor comes from a young woman in good health. Material: blood. The DNA of the CDR3 is TGTGCCAGCAGCCAGGGGCGAGGGGCTACGCAGTATTTT. Residues: CASSQGRGATQYF.